These 20 T cell receptor beta chains were all obtained from the same sample, sequenced in a study of CD8 T cells in Susac syndrome. Random hexamers served to reverse transcribe roughly 0.45 to 1 ug RNA. TCRdb re-called the immunoSEQ multiplex PCR reads through MiXCR, storing one row per CDR3 protein. In the table there are 100,000 to 150,000 distinct CDR3 sequences, 90% to 95% of which are singletons. Sequencing used CD8+ T cells from PBMCs. Receptors were obtained from a human donor with Susac syndrome.

A few counts support this clonotype. This chain connects TRBV21-1 to TRBJ2-7. TRBV21-1 is a documented pseudogene. CDR3 length equals 13 residues. In nucleotides, the CDR3 is TGTGCCAGCAGCAAACCGGGGTCCTACGAGCAGTACTTC. Translated, it gives CASSKPGSYEQYF.

The rearrangement uses TRBV29-1 and TRBJ2-5; a weak D match, TRBD2 (7 bases). V lost 6 bases and J lost 5, with 16 bases in between. The CDR3 loop spans 13 amino acids. Per the germline V gene, CDR1 is SQVTM and CDR2 is ANQGSEA. CDR3 residues: CSVDQGGGETQYF. DNA of the CDR3: TGCAGCGTGGACCAGGGAGGGGGGGAGACCCAGTACTTC.

The chain couples TRBV15 to TRBJ2-3, with 10 bases lining up with TRBD2. Trimming cost V 2 bases and J 0 bases; bases outside gene matches: 8. This CDR3 spans 18 amino acids. Germline-derived CDR1 and CDR2 are LNHNV and YYDKDF (reference sequence). For the CDR3, the DNA is TGTGCCACCAGCAGACTACCCTCACTAGCGGGAAGCACAGATACGCAGTATTTT. Protein: CATSRLPSLAGSTDTQYF.

The rearrangement uses TRBV2 and TRBJ2-7; D is perhaps TRBD2 (6 bases). The V end was cut by 0 bases, the J end by 3 bases, with 21 bases between. The CDR3 consists of 18 residues. The germline CDR1 and CDR2 sequences are SNHLY and FYNNEI. CDR3 amino acids: CASSEAPPGGVVFYEQYF. DNA of the CDR3: TGTGCCAGCAGTGAAGCCCCCCCAGGCGGGGTTGTTTTCTACGAGCAGTACTTC. Variable domain in full (rest from reference TRBV2 and TRBJ2-7): EPEVTQTPSHQVTQMGQEVILRCVPISNHLYFYWYRQILGQKVEFLVSFYNNEISEKSEIFDDQFSVERPDGSNFTLKIRSTKLEDSAMYFCASSEAPPGGVVFYEQYFGPGTRLTVT.

The chain combines TRBV9 with TRBJ2-5, with 10 bases fitting TRBD2. J lost 0 bases, V lost 3 bases, and 11 bases had no gene match. The germline gives CDR1 SGDLS, CDR2 YYNGEE. The CDR3 extends over 18 amino acids. The DNA for the CDR3 is TGTGCCAGCAGCGGCGGTTTCGGGACTAGCGTGTACCAAGAGACCCAGTACTTC. Its translation is CASSGGFGTSVYQETQYF.

The chain uses TRBV11-3 and TRBJ2-2; 10 bases fit TRBD1. This CDR3 is 17 amino acids long. The germline V gene encodes CDR1 SGHNT and CDR2 YENEEA. The ends lost 5 bases at V and 1 base at J; junction bases unmatched: 7. This CDR3 is CASSPNGQGENTGELFF. Written as DNA, the CDR3 is TGTGCCAGCAGCCCCAACGGACAGGGGGAGAACACCGGGGAGCTGTTTTTT.

The chain couples TRBV6-5 to TRBJ2-4, with 9 bases lining up with TRBD2. The CDR3 loop spans 13 amino acids. V lost 2 bases and J lost 15; bases outside the gene matches: 8. CDR1 is MNHEY and CDR2 is SVGAGI in the germline V gene. DNA of the CDR3: TGTGCCAGCAGTTACGGGACTAGCCGGGCTTTGTACTTC. Translated, it gives CASSYGTSRALYF.

The rearrangement uses TRBV7-9 and TRBJ2-6; D is ambiguous. The CDR3 loop spans 19 amino acids. Germline loops: CDR1 SEHNR, CDR2 FQNEAQ (reference sequence). Trimming took off 5 bases at V and 2 bases at J, with 22 bases between the two ends. CDR3 amino acids: CASSPSYGDLDAGANVLTF. The CDR3 DNA follows: TGTGCCAGCAGCCCATCGTATGGGGATCTTGATGCTGGGGCCAACGTCCTGACTTTC.

The chain carries TRBV14 and TRBJ2-7, with D possibly TRBD1 on 6 matching bases. V was trimmed by 1 base and J by 0 bases, leaving 7 bases between them. Germline-derived CDR1 and CDR2 are SGHDN and FVKESK. This CDR3 comprises 14 residues. This chain's CDR3 is CASSQARGSYEQYF. The CDR3, as DNA: TGTGCCAGCAGCCAAGCCAGGGGCTCCTACGAGCAGTACTTC.

J is TRBJ2-7 and V is TRBV6-5; the D gene is possibly TRBD1 (5 bases). The V end lost 4 bases, the J end lost 2 bases, and 18 bases lay between the germline ends. This CDR3 has 16 residues. The germline V gene has CDR1 MNHEY and CDR2 SVGAGI. The CDR3 bases are TGTGCCAGCAGTTCCTACCAGACAGCCGAGGCCTACGAGCAGTACTTC. Translation gives CASSSYQTAEAYEQYF.

This chain connects TRBV20-1 to TRBJ2-3; D may be TRBD1 (5 bases). The ends were cut back, 5 bases at V and 2 bases at J, with 14 bases in the middle. This CDR3 spans 14 amino acids. Germline V CDR1 and CDR2: DFQATT, SNEGSKA (reference sequence). The CDR3 is CSAQDILNTDTQYF. CDR3 nucleotides: TGCAGTGCTCAGGACATACTCAACACAGATACGCAGTATTTT.

The rearrangement joins TRBV12-3 or TRBV12-4 to TRBJ1-3; D is undetermined. The CDR3 runs to 16 residues. V was shortened by 4 bases and J by 0 bases, with 13 bases between the two germline ends. Here the CDR3 DNA reads TGTGCCAGCAGTTCGGACTTACCGTCCTCTGGAAACACCATATATTTT. Translation gives CASSSDLPSSGNTIYF.

The chain recombines TRBV2 with TRBJ2-7, with D perhaps TRBD2 (5 bases). The CDR3 extends over 14 amino acids. Germline V lookup: CDR1 SNHLY, CDR2 FYNNEI. Trimming took 6 bases from V and 3 from J, leaving 15 bases between them. The CDR3 DNA reads TGTGCCAGCAGCGACACCAGAGGGAACTACGAGCAGTACTTC. It encodes CASSDTRGNYEQYF.

This chain connects TRBV29-1 to TRBJ2-1, with 8 positions matching TRBD2. This CDR3 region has 15 residues. With V trimmed by 3 bases and J by 0 bases, 4 bases remained unmatched. Germline CDR1 is SQVTM and CDR2 is ANQGSEA. In DNA form, the CDR3 reads TGCAGCGTTGATGTCAGCGGGAGCTCCTACAATGAGCAGTTCTTC. Translating it yields CSVDVSGSSYNEQFF.

CDR3 amino acids: CASSGLAGGRNTEAFF. The CDR3 nucleotides read TGTGCCAGCAGCGGTTTGGCAGGGGGCCGGAACACTGAAGCTTTCTTT. This chain connects TRBV9 to TRBJ1-1; 8 nucleotides line up with TRBD1. Trimming at V came to 3 bases and at J to 1 base, leaving 8 bases not matched to a gene. CDR1 SGDLS and CDR2 YYNGEE come from the germline V gene. CDR3 length: 16 amino acids.

V usage is TRBV19 and J usage is TRBJ1-2; D remains ambiguous. The CDR3 runs 13 residues. V lost 7 bases, J lost 3 bases, and 12 bases lay in between. The germline CDR1 and CDR2 sequences are LNHDA and SQIVND (reference sequence). The CDR3: CASTDFGHYGYTF. The CDR3 nucleotides are TGTGCCAGTACGGACTTTGGTCACTATGGCTACACCTTC.

The chain combines TRBV24-1 with TRBJ2-3; 9 nucleotides align to TRBD1. This CDR3 has 16 amino acids. V was clipped by 3 bases and J by 4 bases; unmatched bases: 7. Germline values: CDR1 KGHDR, CDR2 SFDVKD. CDR3 loop: CATSDTGTGLSDTQYF. CDR3 bases: TGTGCCACCAGTGATACCGGGACAGGGCTTTCAGATACGCAGTATTTT.

The chain uses TRBV7-9 and TRBJ2-7, with TRBD1 matching 9 bases. The germline V gene has CDR1 SEHNR and CDR2 FQNEAQ (reference sequence). The CDR3 sequence is 15 residues long. The V gene end was trimmed by 5 bases and the J gene end by 3 bases; junction bases not matched to a gene: 8. The chain's CDR3 is CASSTDRDRDYEQYF. The DNA for the CDR3 is TGTGCCAGCAGCACAGACCGGGACAGGGACTACGAGCAGTACTTC.

This clonotype came up once. Written as DNA, the CDR3 is TGTGCCAGCACACCAAGGACGAGTATTGAAGCTTTCTTT. Protein sequence: CASTPRTSIEAFF. This rearrangement joins TRBV7-9 to TRBJ1-1; D uncertain. With 7 bases removed from V and 7 bases from J, the gap between germline ends came to 16 bases. The CDR3 length is 13 residues. Germline V gene lookup returns CDR1 SEHNR and CDR2 FQNEAQ (reference sequence).

The chain has TRBV20-1 and TRBJ2-3, with TRBD2 identical over 9 bases. The V gene end was trimmed by 6 bases and the J gene end by 6 bases; junction bases not matched to a gene: 13. The CDR3 covers 15 residues. Germline V gene sequence: CDR1 DFQATT, CDR2 SNEGSKA (reference sequence). This CDR3 is CSAHHGASGMDTQYF. The CDR3 nucleotides are TGCAGTGCCCACCACGGGGCTAGCGGGATGGATACGCAGTATTTT.